These 28 T cell receptor beta chains came from one sample sequenced in a study of blood T cell repertoires in COVID-19. Only in-frame clones appear in the TCRdb table, and some are missing; sequencing was by immunoSEQ multiplex PCR. Among about 120,000 clones listed, around 81% were seen once. Sequenced input: peripheral blood. The source of these receptors is a man aged 30-40 years with COVID-19, enrolled during active disease.

This clone was recorded only once. The chain is built from TRBV30 and TRBJ1-1; the D gene is possibly TRBD1 (5 bases). Looked up from germline, CDR1 is GTSNPN and CDR2 is SVGIG (reference sequence). Trimming took off 2 bases at V and 1 base at J, with 11 bases between the two ends. CDR3 length equals 14 residues. Written as DNA, the CDR3 is TGTGCCTGGAGTCTGGGGCCGGGGAACACTGAAGCTTTCTTT. Translated, it gives CAWSLGPGNTEAFF. Based on the CDR3 plus reference TRBV30 and TRBJ1-1, the full variable domain is SQTIHQWPATLVQPVGSPLSLECTVEGTSNPNLYWYRQAAGRGLQLLFYSVGIGQISSEVPQNLSASRPQDRQFILSSKKLLLSDSGFYLCAWSLGPGNTEAFFGQGTRLTVV.

The chain links TRBV7-2 to TRBJ2-5, with 13 bases that match TRBD2. Trimming cost V 4 bases and J 5 bases; bases outside gene matches: 7. Germline V gives CDR1 SGHTA, CDR2 FQGNSA. The CDR3 totals 16 residues. CDR3 in amino acids: CASSSGTSGEGETQYF. In nucleotides, the CDR3 is TGTGCCAGCAGCTCGGGGACTAGCGGGGAGGGGGAGACCCAGTACTTC. Full variable domain (remainder filled in from reference TRBV7-2 and TRBJ2-5): GAGVSQSPSNKVTEKGKDVELRCDPISGHTALYWYRQSLGQGLEFLIYFQGNSAPDKSGLPSDRFSAERTGGSVSTLTIQRTQQEDSAVYLCASSSGTSGEGETQYFGPGTRLLVL.

V and J are TRBV11-1 and TRBJ2-7; 8 nucleotides agree with TRBD1. Germline V gene lookup returns CDR1 SGHAT and CDR2 FQDESV (reference sequence). The CDR3 is made up of 17 amino acids. Losses at the gene ends were 0 bases for V and 5 bases for J; bases not matched to a gene: 12. The CDR3 nucleotides are TGTGCCAGCAGCTTAGCGGGAGACAGGGGCTTCCTAGACGAGCAGTACTTC. Translation: CASSLAGDRGFLDEQYF.

The rearrangement joins TRBV10-3 to TRBJ1-2; the match to TRBD1 covers 8 bases. The junction had 4 bases not matched to a gene; V was cut back by 6 bases and J by 4 bases. Germline CDR1 and CDR2: ENHRY and SYGVKD. The CDR3 covers 13 residues. CDR3 bases: TGTGCCATCAGATACCAGGGGGCCTATGGCTACACCTTC. Protein sequence: CAIRYQGAYGYTF.

The chain carries TRBV7-4 and TRBJ1-5; a possible D gene is TRBD1 (5 bases). The CDR3 contains 14 residues. V lost 3 bases, J lost 6 bases, and 12 bases lay in between. CDR1 is SGHVT, CDR2 SQSDAQ, per germline. The DNA of the CDR3 is TGTGCCAGCAGCTTCAGTAGGGGTTGTCAGCCCCAGCATTTT. Its translation is CASSFSRGCQPQHF. Supplemented by reference TRBV7-4 and TRBJ1-5, the full variable domain reads GAGVSQSPRYKVAKRGRDVALRCDSISGHVTLYWYRQTLGQGSEVLTYSQSDAQRDKSGRPSGRFSAERPERSVSTLKIQRTEQGDSAVYLCASSFSRGCQPQHFGDGTRLSIL.

The genes are TRBV6-2 or TRBV6-3 and TRBJ1-2; unclear D gene. The CDR3 contains 14 residues. V dropped 2 bases and J dropped 4 bases, with 11 bases sitting between them. Germline assignment: CDR1 MNHEY and CDR2 SVGEGT. CDR3 sequence reads: CASSYGVGLYGYTF. DNA for the CDR3: TGTGCCAGCAGTTACGGGGTCGGACTCTATGGCTACACCTTC.

This chain joins TRBV5-1 and TRBJ1-1, with a possible D match to TRBD1 (5 bases). The germline CDR1 and CDR2 sequences are SGHRS and YFSETQ. The CDR3 spans 14 residues. Trimming took 4 bases from V and 4 from J, leaving 14 bases between them. The CDR3 loop reads CASSTSREGTEAFF. The CDR3 DNA reads TGCGCCAGCAGCACAAGCAGGGAGGGCACTGAAGCTTTCTTT. The full variable domain, its missing parts supplied by reference TRBV5-1 and TRBJ1-1, is KAGVTQTPRYLIKTRGQQVTLSCSPISGHRSVSWYQQTPGQGLQFLFEYFSETQRNKGNFPGRFSGRQFSNSRSEMNVSTLELGDSALYLCASSTSREGTEAFFGQGTRLTVV.

V and J are TRBV27 and TRBJ2-2; 8 bases line up with TRBD1. CDR3 size: 16 residues. With V trimmed by 5 bases and J by 4 bases, 9 bases remained unmatched. Germline CDR1 reads MNHEY; CDR2 reads SMNVEV (reference sequence). CDR3 residues: CASSTWDRLTTGELFF. CDR3 bases: TGTGCCAGCAGTACCTGGGACAGGCTTACCACCGGGGAGCTGTTTTTT.

This clone occurred many times. The V and J genes are TRBV4-1 and TRBJ2-6; 10 bases agree with TRBD2. CDR3 length: 20 residues. With 1 base clipped from V and 0 bases from J, the junction kept 9 bases outside the gene matches. CDR1 and CDR2 (germline): MGHRA, YSYEKL. The CDR3 coding sequence is TGCGCCAGCAGCCAAGTGGGGCTAGCGGGAGCCCTCTCTGGGGCCAACGTCCTGACTTTC. Its protein product is CASSQVGLAGALSGANVLTF.

V is TRBV5-6 and J is TRBJ2-1, with D possibly matching TRBD2 (5 bases). Trimming pared 0 bases from V and 5 bases from J, leaving 12 bases between. Germline CDR1 SGHDT, CDR2 YYEEEE. The CDR3 sequence is 15 residues long. DNA for the CDR3: TGTGCCAGCAGCTTGGGGAGGTTTTTCCACAATGAGCAGTTCTTC. It encodes CASSLGRFFHNEQFF.

This clone was found once. The V and J genes are TRBV19 and TRBJ1-5, with D hard to call. The V gene lost 9 bases and the J gene lost 1 base, with 22 bases spanning the gap. CDR3 length: 17 amino acids. The germline V gene encodes CDR1 LNHDA and CDR2 SQIVND (reference sequence). The CDR3 DNA is TGTGCCAGCGACTTGGGGAGGGTAGGCGAAAGCAATCAGCCCCAGCATTTT. It encodes CASDLGRVGESNQPQHF.

The rearrangement uses TRBV7-8 and TRBJ1-1, with 9 bases lining up with TRBD1. Losses at the gene ends were 4 bases for V and 4 bases for J; bases not matched to a gene: 7. The CDR3 has 15 amino acids. Germline assignment: CDR1 SGHVS and CDR2 FQNEAQ. CDR3 sequence reads: CASSSPGQGVTEAFF. As DNA, the CDR3 is TGTGCCAGCAGCTCACCGGGACAGGGTGTCACTGAAGCTTTCTTT.

The V call is TRBV6-6, the J call TRBJ1-1; D may be TRBD1 (5 bases). The V end lost 2 bases, the J end lost 1 base, and 11 bases lay between the germline ends. This CDR3 is 15 amino acids long. Germline V lookup: CDR1 MNHNY, CDR2 SVGAGI (reference sequence). The CDR3 region is CASSYASQGNTEAFF. The CDR3 DNA sequence: TGTGCCAGCAGTTACGCGTCGCAGGGGAACACTGAAGCTTTCTTT.

This clone showed up just a few times. The chain couples TRBV5-1 to TRBJ2-2, with 10 nucleotides matching TRBD2. Germline CDR1 is SGHRS and CDR2 is YFSETQ. This CDR3 is 18 amino acids long. The V segment lost 4 bases and the J segment 5 bases; nucleotides outside the gene matches: 14. The CDR3: CASSRSALAGAGTGELFF. CDR3 sequence (DNA): TGCGCCAGCAGCCGGAGCGCGCTAGCGGGAGCAGGGACCGGGGAGCTGTTTTTT.

As concerns this clone: The same CDR3 arises from other DNA sequences in this sample as well. The chain has TRBV6-5 and TRBJ2-1, with 12 bases fitting TRBD1. The length of the CDR3 is 13 residues. The trim removed 8 bases at V and 8 bases at J, leaving 4 bases unmatched. CDR1 MNHEY and CDR2 SVGAGI come from the germline V gene. The DNA of the CDR3 is TGTGCCAGCCGGCGGGACAGGGGGCATGAGCAGTTCTTC. Translation: CASRRDRGHEQFF.

This clone has only one observation. The chain combines TRBV6-2 or TRBV6-3 with TRBJ1-6; 10 positions agree with TRBD1. Per the germline V gene, CDR1 is MNHEY and CDR2 is SVGEGT. The J segment lost 10 bases and the V segment lost 2 bases, leaving 5 bases of the junction unmatched. This CDR3 is built from 15 residues. CDR3 DNA: TGTGCCAGCAGTTACATCGGGACAGGGGACTCACCCCTCCACTTT. Amino acids: CASSYIGTGDSPLHF.

This chain links TRBV7-2 with TRBJ1-4; D might be TRBD1 (5 bases). The CDR3 runs 14 residues. CDR1 is SGHTA, CDR2 FQGNSA, per germline. Trimming left V 2 bases short and J 8 bases short, with 12 bases between. The CDR3 protein is CASSLHPRQEKLFF. The CDR3 DNA reads as TGTGCCAGCAGCTTACACCCAAGACAGGAAAAACTGTTTTTT.

This chain joins TRBV25-1 and TRBJ1-2; D remains ambiguous. CDR3 length: 12 amino acids. Trimming removed 10 bases from V and 2 bases from J, with 11 bases in between. Germline lookup yields CDR1 MGHDK and CDR2 SYGVNS. In nucleotides, the CDR3 is TGTGCCACTGCGGGGAGGAACTATGGCTACACCTTC. Translation gives CATAGRNYGYTF.

This clone has more than one count but fewer than ten. Other DNA sequences in this sample translate to the same CDR3. The rearrangement joins TRBV12-5 to TRBJ2-2, with TRBD1 matching over 8 bases. This CDR3 region has 15 residues. Losses at the gene ends were 1 base for V and 4 bases for J; bases not matched to a gene: 2. The V gene's germline CDR1 is LGHNT and CDR2 FRNRAP. CDR3 DNA: TGTGCTAGTGGTTTGGGACAGGGGAGCACCGGGGAGCTGTTTTTT. Protein product: CASGLGQGSTGELFF.

This clone was detected only a few times. The V and J genes are TRBV10-3 and TRBJ1-1; D ambiguous. V was shortened by 0 bases and J by 1 base, with 9 bases between the two germline ends. CDR1 is ENHRY and CDR2 is SYGVKD in the germline V gene. The CDR3 has 15 residues. The CDR3 spells CAISESGRQNTEAFF. CDR3 DNA: TGTGCCATCAGTGAGTCGGGCAGGCAGAACACTGAAGCTTTCTTT.

The chain recombines TRBV7-3 with TRBJ2-3, with a possible D match to TRBD2 (8 bases). V was shortened by 3 bases and J by 4 bases, with 17 bases between the two germline ends. The CDR3 consists of 16 residues. CDR1 is SGHTA, CDR2 FQGTGA, per germline. In DNA form, the CDR3 reads TGTGCCAGCAGCTTCCAGGGGGGGACTAGAGCAGATACGCAGTATTTT. Encoded protein: CASSFQGGTRADTQYF.

V gene TRBV5-1 combines with J gene TRBJ1-2; 11 bases align to TRBD1. The CDR3 contains 15 residues. Germline CDR1 and CDR2: SGHRS and YFSETQ. Germline trimming cut 4 bases from V and 4 bases from J; bases unmatched to any gene: 6. CDR3 amino acids: CASSLGGQGAYGYTF. The CDR3 coding sequence is TGCGCCAGCAGCCTGGGTGGACAGGGGGCCTATGGCTACACCTTC.

The chain links TRBV4-3 to TRBJ2-4, with TRBD2 as a possible D gene (6 bases). CDR1 and CDR2 from the germline V gene are LGHNA and YSLEER. CDR3 size: 13 residues. The V end lost 0 bases, the J end lost 9 bases, and 9 bases lay between the germline ends. This chain's CDR3 is CASSQERGGIQYF. The CDR3 nucleotides are TGCGCCAGCAGCCAAGAGCGGGGCGGCATTCAGTACTTC.

V is TRBV3-1 (or the pseudogene TRBV3-2) and J is TRBJ2-7, with D perhaps TRBD1 (5 bases). V lost 0 bases to trimming and J lost 4 bases, with 10 bases between them. Per the germline V gene, CDR1 is LGHDT and CDR2 is YNNKEL (reference sequence). The CDR3 covers 14 residues. CDR3 protein: CASSQDSTVYEQYF. The CDR3, as DNA: TGTGCCAGCAGCCAAGATTCGACAGTGTACGAGCAGTACTTC.

The V call is TRBV5-1, the J call TRBJ2-1; 10 positions match TRBD2. The germline CDR1 and CDR2 sequences are SGHRS and YFSETQ. With 0 bases clipped from V and 7 bases from J, the junction kept 4 bases outside the gene matches. The CDR3 is 15 residues long. The CDR3 sequence is CASSLGASGSNEQFF. DNA for the CDR3: TGCGCCAGCAGCTTGGGGGCTAGCGGGAGTAATGAGCAGTTCTTC.

This chain connects TRBV4-2 to TRBJ1-6, with TRBD1 matching 9 bases. CDR3 length: 17 amino acids. Trimming cost V 4 bases and J 10 bases; bases outside gene matches: 14. Germline V gives CDR1 LGHNA, CDR2 YNFKEQ. CDR3 nucleotide sequence: TGTGCCAGCAGCCCATCCCAATCCGACAGGGGGAACTCACCCCTCCACTTT. This encodes CASSPSQSDRGNSPLHF.

There are a few counts of this clone. CDR3 DNA sequence: TGTGCCAGCAGCTTGACCCTAGGTGCCTACGAGCAGTACTTC. Encoded protein: CASSLTLGAYEQYF. This chain connects TRBV5-5 to TRBJ2-7; D gene uncertain. Germline V gene sequence: CDR1 SGHKS, CDR2 YYEKEE (reference sequence). The CDR3 consists of 14 residues. V lost 1 base and J lost 2, with 10 bases in between.

The chain couples TRBV6-5 to TRBJ2-2; 9 bases agree with TRBD2. The V and J ends lost 7 bases and 6 bases, in that order; junction bases with no gene match: 6. CDR3 length equals 14 residues. CDR1 is MNHEY, CDR2 SVGAGI, per germline. CDR3 protein: CASTLTSGAGELFF. As DNA, the CDR3 is TGTGCCAGCACCCTGACTAGCGGAGCCGGGGAGCTGTTTTTT.